A selection of T cell receptor beta chains follows, all from one sample in a study of T cell responses to AZD1222 COVID-19 vaccine. TCRdb's table, derived via immunoSEQ multiplex PCR, lists solely in-frame clones and lacks some. Of over 80,000 clones in the sample, 80% to 90% were seen once. Sequenced material: peripheral blood, taken on day 0 of AZD1222 vaccination. The receptors come from an adult in good health. CDR3s include the opening cysteine and the closing phenylalanine or tryptophan. The D gene is left open where the match is weak. Some rows have no size entry. The others give once, few or many, or a class for an expanded clone.

D,size,J,V,DNA,CDR3
NA,NA,TRBJ2-5,TRBV3-1/TRBV3-2,TGTGCCAGCAGCCGGCTGTGGGGATCCCAAGAGACCCAGTACTTC,CASSRLWGSQETQYF
NA,NA,TRBJ2-3,TRBV7-2,TGTGCCACGGCCCCCGCCAATACGCAGTATTTT,CATAPANTQYF
NA,NA,TRBJ1-1,TRBV19,TGTGCCAGTAGTATATTCCCCTCTGAAGCTTTCTTT,CASSIFPSEAFF
TRBD1,NA,TRBJ2-5,TRBV3-1/TRBV3-2,TGTGCCAGCAGCCATCAGGGACAGGGCCAGACCCAGTACTTC,CASSHQGQGQTQYF
TRBD1,NA,TRBJ2-2,TRBV6-6,TGTGCCAGCAGTCAGACCCCCGCGACAGGGGGATACACCGGGGAGCTGTTTTTT,CASSQTPATGGYTGELFF
NA,NA,TRBJ1-1,TRBV14,TGTGCCAGCAGCCACAGGGGCGCAAAAGCTTTCTTT,CASSHRGAKAFF
NA,NA,TRBJ2-7,TRBV5-1,TGCGCCAGCAGCTTAACCTGGCTAGGCGAGCAGTACTTC,CASSLTWLGEQYF
NA,once,TRBJ1-1,TRBV7-9,TGTGCCAGCAGCTTAAACCCGATCACTGAAGCTTTCTTT,CASSLNPITEAFF
NA,NA,TRBJ2-7,TRBV14,TGTGCCAGCAGCCAGAGGACGGCACTGGGAACCTACGAGCAGTACTTC,CASSQRTALGTYEQYF
NA,NA,TRBJ2-4,TRBV7-9,TGTGCCAGCAGCCCCGGTGGGGGGCAAAACATTCAGTACTTC,CASSPGGGQNIQYF
NA,NA,TRBJ1-5,TRBV27,TGTGCCAGCAGTCAGAGCGGTCAGCCCCAGCATTTT,CASSQSGQPQHF
TRBD2,NA,TRBJ2-3,TRBV19,TGTGCCAGTAGTGGTAGCGGGAGGACTAGCACAGATACGCAGTATTTT,CASSGSGRTSTDTQYF
NA,NA,TRBJ1-5,TRBV6-5,TGTGCCAGCAGCCGCAACAGGTATAGCAATCAGCCCCAGCATTTT,CASSRNRYSNQPQHF
TRBD1,NA,TRBJ2-1,TRBV6-5,TGTGCCAGCAGTTTTGGACAGGGGGCAGACAATGAGCAGTTCTTC,CASSFGQGADNEQFF
TRBD1,NA,TRBJ2-7,TRBV5-1,TGCGCCAGCAGCTGGGGGGACAGGGGTTACGAGCAGTACTTC,CASSWGDRGYEQYF
NA,NA,TRBJ1-4,TRBV27,TGTGCCAGCAGTTCAGGGTATAATGAAAAACTGTTTTTT,CASSSGYNEKLFF
NA,NA,TRBJ2-7,TRBV5-6,TGTGCCAGCAGCTTGCAATACGAGCAGTACTTC,CASSLQYEQYF
TRBD2,NA,TRBJ2-1,TRBV28,TGTGCCAGCAGTTTTGGGACTACCAATGAGCAGTTCTTC,CASSFGTTNEQFF
TRBD1,once,TRBJ2-1,TRBV19,TGTGCCAGCCGCGGGACAGGGACAACCTACAATGAGCAGTTCTTC,CASRGTGTTYNEQFF
TRBD1,NA,TRBJ2-7,TRBV19,TGTGCCAGTAGTATAGACGGGACAGGGGGCTCCTACGAGCAGTACTTC,CASSIDGTGGSYEQYF